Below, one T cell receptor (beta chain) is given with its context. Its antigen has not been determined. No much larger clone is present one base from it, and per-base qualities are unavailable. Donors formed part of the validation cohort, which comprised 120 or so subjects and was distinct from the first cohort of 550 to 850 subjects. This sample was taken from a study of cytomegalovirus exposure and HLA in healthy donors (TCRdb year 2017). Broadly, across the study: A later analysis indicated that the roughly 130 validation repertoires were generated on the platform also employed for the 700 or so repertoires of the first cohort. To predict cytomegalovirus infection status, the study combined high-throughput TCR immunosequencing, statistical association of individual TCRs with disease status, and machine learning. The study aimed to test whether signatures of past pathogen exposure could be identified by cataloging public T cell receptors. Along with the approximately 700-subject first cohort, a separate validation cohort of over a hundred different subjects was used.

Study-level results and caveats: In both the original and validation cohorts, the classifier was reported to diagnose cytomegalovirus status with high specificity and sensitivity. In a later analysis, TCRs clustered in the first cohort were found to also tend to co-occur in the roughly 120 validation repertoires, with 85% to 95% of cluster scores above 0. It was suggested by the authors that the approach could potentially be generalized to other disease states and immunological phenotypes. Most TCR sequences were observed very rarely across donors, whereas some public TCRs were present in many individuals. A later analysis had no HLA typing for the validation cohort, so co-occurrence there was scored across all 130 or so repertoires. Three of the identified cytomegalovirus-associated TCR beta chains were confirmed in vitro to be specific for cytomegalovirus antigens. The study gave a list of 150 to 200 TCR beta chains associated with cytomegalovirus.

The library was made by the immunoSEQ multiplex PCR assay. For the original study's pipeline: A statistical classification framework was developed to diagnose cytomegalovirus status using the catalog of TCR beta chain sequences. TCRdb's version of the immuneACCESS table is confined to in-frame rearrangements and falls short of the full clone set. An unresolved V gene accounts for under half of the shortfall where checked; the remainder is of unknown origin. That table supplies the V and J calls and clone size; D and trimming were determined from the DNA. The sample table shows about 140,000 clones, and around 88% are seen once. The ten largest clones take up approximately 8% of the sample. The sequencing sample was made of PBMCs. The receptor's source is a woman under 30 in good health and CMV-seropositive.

The CDR3 loop reads CASSLGQGAFF. The DNA is as follows: TGTGCCAGCAGCCTCGGACAGGGAGCTTTCTTT. The rearrangement joined TRBV6-6 to TRBJ1-1, and TRBD1 matches 8 of the central bases. Trimmed from V: 6 bases; trimmed from J: 10 bases; junction bases lacking a gene match: 4. The CDR3 numbers 11 residues from cysteine through phenylalanine. The read is trimmed to its CDR3 DNA, 33 bases read in frame from base 1. CDR1 and CDR2 (MNHNY, SVGAGI) derive from the germline V gene (reference sequence).